The clone carrying this TCR beta chain has just a few counts. Its antigen is currently unknown. The CDR3 is made up of 18 amino acids. V lost 4 bases and J lost 2, with 20 bases in between. Germline CDR1 is MGHRA and CDR2 is YSYEKL. These data originate in a study of T cells in Graves' hyperthyroidism and ophthalmopathy. The wider study: Sampling of peripheral blood happened at initial diagnosis, prior to any treatment. General study points: Expanded thyroid clonotypes (above 0.001) were mostly also found in blood.

There were TCR beta CDR3 regions amplified from RNA transcripts. The HTBI primer set served for first-round RT-PCR of the TCR CDR3. TCRdb ran MiXCR on the multiplex PCR reads and lists one entry per CDR3 protein. The table includes 300,000 to 450,000 distinct CDR3 sequences, approximately 14% detected once. PBMCs were sourced from approximately 9.3 ml fresh peripheral blood. The source material was blood. V and J are TRBV4-1 and TRBJ1-4; D call uncertain. This sequence was found in a woman in her 30s with Graves' ophthalmopathy. DNA of the CDR3: TGCGCCAGCAGCCCTCGCCCGGGCGAGGCGGCGACTAATGAAAAACTGTTTTTT. As protein: CASSPRPGEAATNEKLFF.